The 19 T cell receptor beta chains listed next were all sequenced from one sample in a study of shared clonotypes between healthy human individuals. As defined, naive CD8 cells were CD45RO-negative and positively selected for CCR7, with terminally differentiated effector memory CD45RA+ cells excluded. Data came from immunoSEQ multiplex PCR; TCRdb stores just in-frame clones and leaves some out. The sample includes about 2.2 million clones, just over 90% of them seen just once. Material for sequencing was naive CD8+ T cells from PBMCs. All receptors derive from a man aged 18 to 30 in good health. Some clones in this sample may be carry-over from other donors' samples.

The rearrangement links TRBV11-3 to TRBJ2-5; D is ambiguous. CDR3 size: 13 residues. CDR1 is SGHNT, CDR2 YENEEA, per germline. The ends were cut back, 1 base at V and 7 bases at J, with 10 bases in the middle. In DNA form, the CDR3 reads TGTGCCAGCAGCTTAGCTGAGGACGGGACCCAGTACTTC. Its translation: CASSLAEDGTQYF.

The chain uses TRBV27 and TRBJ1-2; D ambiguous. This CDR3 comprises 14 residues. V lost 1 base and J lost 2, with 8 bases in between. The V gene's germline CDR1 is MNHEY and CDR2 SMNVEV (reference sequence). CDR3 in amino acids: CASSLYPENYGYTF. The CDR3 DNA is TGTGCCAGCAGTTTATATCCGGAGAACTATGGCTACACCTTC.

The chain has TRBV27 and TRBJ1-2; perhaps TRBD1 as D (5 bases). Germline V gives CDR1 MNHEY, CDR2 SMNVEV (reference sequence). The germline V and J ends were trimmed by 5 bases and 9 bases, with 16 bases remaining between them. The CDR3 is 13 residues long. In nucleotides, the CDR3 is TGTGCCAGCAGTGTGAAAGTAACAGGACGCTACACCTTC. This translates into CASSVKVTGRYTF.

The chain recombines TRBV7-8 with TRBJ2-2; no clear D gene. V lost 4 bases and J lost 2, with 11 bases in between. CDR1 is SGHVS and CDR2 is FQNEAQ in the germline V gene. The CDR3 covers 15 residues. The DNA of the CDR3 is TGTGCCAGCAGCTCTTGGGAACTCAACACCGGGGAGCTGTTTTTT. Its protein is CASSSWELNTGELFF.

V usage is TRBV28 and J usage is TRBJ2-7; 8 bases are shared with TRBD2. From germline, CDR1 is MDHEN and CDR2 SYDVKM. The CDR3 covers 13 residues. Trimming removed 7 bases from V and 3 bases from J; junction bases left unmatched: 5. The CDR3 spells CASTRGGGYEQYF. Written as DNA, the CDR3 is TGTGCCAGCACCCGGGGGGGAGGCTACGAGCAGTACTTC.

The rearrangement links TRBV5-8 to TRBJ1-1; D not certain. CDR3 length: 12 residues. Germline V lookup: CDR1 SGHTS, CDR2 YDEGEE. Deletions cut 0 bases from V and 6 bases from J, with 6 bases between. The CDR3 loop reads CASSLARAEAFF. Here the CDR3 DNA reads TGTGCCAGCAGCTTGGCCCGAGCTGAAGCTTTCTTT.

J is TRBJ2-2 and V is TRBV27, with TRBD2 identical over 13 bases. V shed 1 base, J shed 4 bases, and the junction held 3 bases outside the gene matches. CDR1 is MNHEY, CDR2 SMNVEV, per germline (reference sequence). The CDR3 loop spans 17 amino acids. In nucleotides, the CDR3 is TGTGCCAGCAGTTTATTGGGACTAGCGGGAAGCACCGGGGAGCTGTTTTTT. Translated, it gives CASSLLGLAGSTGELFF.

The DNA for the CDR3 is TGCGCCAGCAGCTTCACGACCGGGTCCCCTTACAATGAGCAGTTCTTC. Translating gives CASSFTTGSPYNEQFF. J is TRBJ2-1 and V is TRBV5-1; D not certain. Looked up from germline, CDR1 is SGHRS and CDR2 is YFSETQ. Between the trimmed V and J ends, which lost 2 bases and 4 bases, there was a span of 16 bases. The CDR3 length is 16 residues.

V and J are TRBV9 and TRBJ1-1; D gene uncertain. The germline gives CDR1 SGDLS, CDR2 YYNGEE. This CDR3 comprises 14 residues. Trimming took 0 bases from V and 4 from J, leaving 10 bases between them. The CDR3 DNA reads as TGTGCCAGCAGCGTAGATAACGGAGGCACTGAAGCTTTCTTT. This sequence encodes CASSVDNGGTEAFF.

V usage is TRBV5-8 and J usage is TRBJ1-1, with 10 positions matching TRBD1. The trim removed 2 bases at V and 0 bases at J, leaving 4 bases unmatched. Per germline, CDR1 SGHTS and CDR2 YDEGEE. This CDR3 spans 16 amino acids. The DNA for the CDR3 is TGTGCCAGCAGCTTTAGGACAGGGGGGATGAACACTGAAGCTTTCTTT. It translates to CASSFRTGGMNTEAFF.

The CDR3 sequence is CSVDLDSEGYGYTF. CDR3 nucleotide sequence: TGCAGCGTTGATTTGGACAGTGAAGGGTATGGCTACACCTTC. V usage is TRBV29-1 and J usage is TRBJ1-2, with D possibly TRBD1 on 6 matching bases. Trimming cost V 3 bases and J 5 bases, with 16 bases left between them. The CDR3 extends over 14 amino acids. CDR1 SQVTM and CDR2 ANQGSEA come from the germline V gene.

This sequence joins TRBV19 and TRBJ2-7; unclear D gene. V was shortened by 3 bases and J by 3 bases, with 12 bases between the two germline ends. The germline V gene has CDR1 LNHDA and CDR2 SQIVND (reference sequence). The CDR3 totals 14 residues. CDR3 DNA sequence: TGTGCCAGTAGTATTCGGGCTACGTACTACGAGCAGTACTTC. This sequence encodes CASSIRATYYEQYF.

The gene calls are TRBV19 and TRBJ2-6, with D possibly TRBD1 on 6 matching bases. The CDR3 loop spans 17 amino acids. Trimming took off 5 bases at V and 2 bases at J, with 16 bases between the two ends. Germline assignment: CDR1 LNHDA and CDR2 SQIVND (reference sequence). CDR3 residues: CASSWGPQGTGANVLTF. DNA of the CDR3: TGTGCCAGTAGTTGGGGGCCCCAGGGCACTGGGGCCAACGTCCTGACTTTC.

The chain couples TRBV28 to TRBJ2-5, with TRBD2 as a possible D gene (6 bases). Germline V lookup: CDR1 MDHEN, CDR2 SYDVKM. This CDR3 spans 15 amino acids. Trimming took 1 base from V and 4 from J, leaving 13 bases between them. CDR3: CASSLYLASRETQYF. Here the CDR3 DNA reads TGTGCCAGCAGTTTATACCTAGCGAGCCGAGAGACCCAGTACTTC.

Only one count was recorded for this clone. The chain joins TRBV19 to TRBJ2-1; 7 bases are shared with TRBD2. V dropped 1 base and J dropped 7; count of bases not matched to a gene: 7. CDR3 size: 15 residues. Germline assignment: CDR1 LNHDA and CDR2 SQIVND (reference sequence). The CDR3 sequence: CASSIASGLLNEQFF. CDR3 nucleotide sequence: TGTGCCAGTAGTATAGCTAGCGGATTATTGAATGAGCAGTTCTTC.

V is TRBV2 and J is TRBJ2-6; the D gene is possibly TRBD2 (5 bases). The CDR3 has 16 amino acids. The germline V gene has CDR1 SNHLY and CDR2 FYNNEI. V dropped 11 bases and J dropped 1 base, with 18 bases sitting between them. The CDR3 bases are TGTGCCGACCTGAGGGCAGCGCTATCTGGGGCCAACGTCCTGACTTTC. Its translation: CADLRAALSGANVLTF. Complete variable domain (other parts from reference TRBV2 and TRBJ2-6): EPEVTQTPSHQVTQMGQEVILRCVPISNHLYFYWYRQILGQKVEFLVSFYNNEISEKSEIFDDQFSVERPDGSNFTLKIRSTKLEDSAMYFCADLRAALSGANVLTFGAGSRLTVL.

Remarks on this clone: The same CDR3 also results from other DNA sequences found in this sample. The CDR3 spells CASSLDRGGEKLFF. The CDR3 nucleotides read TGTGCCAGCAGCTTAGACAGGGGTGGTGAAAAACTGTTTTTT. The J gene is TRBJ1-4, the V gene TRBV7-9; 7 bases are a match to TRBD1. CDR1 SEHNR and CDR2 FQNEAQ come from the germline V gene (reference sequence). There are 14 residues in the CDR3. V was pared by 1 base and J by 7 bases, with 3 bases of the junction left unmatched.

The genes are TRBV18 and TRBJ2-2, with D possibly matching TRBD1 (5 bases). In germline, CDR1 is KGHSH, CDR2 LQKENI. The CDR3 runs to 17 residues. V dropped 10 bases and J dropped 0 bases, with 21 bases sitting between them. Here the CDR3 DNA reads TGTGCCACCTCCCTCACAGGAGACCCTACGAACACCGGGGAGCTGTTTTTT. Its protein product is CATSLTGDPTNTGELFF.

In this sample, this clone turned up once. Other DNA sequences from this sample encode an identical CDR3 as well. The chain combines TRBV27 with TRBJ2-3, with D perhaps matching TRBD2 (5 bases). Trimming cost V 2 bases and J 6 bases, with 6 bases left between them. CDR1 and CDR2 (germline): MNHEY, SMNVEV (reference sequence). CDR3 length equals 12 residues. CDR3: CASSLRGDTQYF. The CDR3 DNA is TGTGCCAGCAGTTTACGAGGGGATACGCAGTATTTT.